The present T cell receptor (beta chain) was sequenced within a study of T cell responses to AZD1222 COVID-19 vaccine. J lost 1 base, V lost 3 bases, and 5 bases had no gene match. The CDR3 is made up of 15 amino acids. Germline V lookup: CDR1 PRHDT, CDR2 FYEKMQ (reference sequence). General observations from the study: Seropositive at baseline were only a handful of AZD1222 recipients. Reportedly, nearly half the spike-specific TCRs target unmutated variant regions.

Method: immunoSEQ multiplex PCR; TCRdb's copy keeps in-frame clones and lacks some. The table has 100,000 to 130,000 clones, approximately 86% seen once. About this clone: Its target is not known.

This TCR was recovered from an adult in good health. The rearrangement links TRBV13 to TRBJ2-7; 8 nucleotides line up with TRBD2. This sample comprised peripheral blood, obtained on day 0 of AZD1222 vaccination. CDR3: CASSFHREGSYEQYF. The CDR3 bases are TGTGCCAGCAGCTTTCATCGGGAGGGTTCCTACGAGCAGTACTTC.